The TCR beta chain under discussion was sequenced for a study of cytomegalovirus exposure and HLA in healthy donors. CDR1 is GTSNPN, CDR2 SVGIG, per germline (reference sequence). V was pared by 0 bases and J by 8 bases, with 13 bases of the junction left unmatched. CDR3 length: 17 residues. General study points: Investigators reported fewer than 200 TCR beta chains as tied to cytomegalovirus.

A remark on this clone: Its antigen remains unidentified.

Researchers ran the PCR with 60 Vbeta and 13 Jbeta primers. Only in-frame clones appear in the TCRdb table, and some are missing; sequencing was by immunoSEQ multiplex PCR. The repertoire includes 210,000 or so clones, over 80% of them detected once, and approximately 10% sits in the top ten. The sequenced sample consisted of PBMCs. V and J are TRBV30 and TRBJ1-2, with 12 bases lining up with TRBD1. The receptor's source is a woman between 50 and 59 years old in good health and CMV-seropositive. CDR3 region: CAWSVSGTGGPPKGYTF. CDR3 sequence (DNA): TGTGCCTGGAGTGTATCCGGGACAGGGGGCCCCCCAAAGGGCTACACCTTC.